One and the same sample provided the 10 T cell receptor beta chains below, sequenced in a study of graft-versus-host responses after intestinal transplantation (dated by TCRdb to about 2021). The time point label of this sample denotes: cells obtained before transplantation from donor or recipient. What these receptors recognize is not known. Libraries were made using the immunoSEQ multiplex PCR assay. What TCRdb holds here is the immuneACCESS table cut down to in-frame rearrangements. Part of the clones is not present; checked against another copy, under half of the missing clones reflect an unresolved V gene, and the others are unexplained. Counted in this sample were tens of thousands of clones; about 89% of them appeared once. The ten most abundant clones make up just under 2.5% of the sample. The material was unstimulated CD8+ T cells sorted from spleen or lymph node cells, obtained before intestinal transplant. The receptor source for this set is a human donor who received an intestinal transplant.

The chain combines TRBV28 with TRBJ1-6, with a tentative D call TRBD1 (6 bases). The CDR3 has 15 amino acids. Germline-derived CDR1 and CDR2 are MDHEN and SYDVKM. V lost 3 bases and J 7 bases, leaving 13 bases between the germline ends. In DNA, the CDR3 is TGTGCCAGCAGTTTTCGACCAGGGGTCAATTCACCCCTCCACTTT. Its translation is CASSFRPGVNSPLHF.

The J gene is TRBJ1-1, the V gene TRBV27; D not certain. The length of the CDR3 is 15 residues. Germline V gene data show CDR1 as MNHEY and CDR2 as SMNVEV (reference sequence). The ends were cut back, 6 bases at V and 3 bases at J, with 17 bases in the middle. Here the CDR3 DNA reads TGTGCCAGCAGCCCTCACCGAGGGCTGGACACTGAAGCTTTCTTT. Translation: CASSPHRGLDTEAFF.

The rearrangement joins TRBV29-1 to TRBJ2-7, with D possibly TRBD1 on 5 matching bases. Deletions cut 6 bases from V and 3 bases from J, with 9 bases between. Germline-derived CDR1 and CDR2 are SQVTM and ANQGSEA. CDR3 size: 11 residues. CDR3 coding DNA: TGCAGCGTGACAGACCTCTACGAGCAGTACTTC. Translating it yields CSVTDLYEQYF.

The chain carries TRBV7-6 and TRBJ2-7; 9 bases align to TRBD1. Germline lookup yields CDR1 SGHVS and CDR2 FNYEAQ. Germline trimming cut 5 bases from V and 3 bases from J; bases unmatched to any gene: 8. This CDR3 comprises 15 residues. The CDR3 DNA sequence: TGTGCCAGCAGCCCCGTTACAGGGGGCAGCTACGAGCAGTACTTC. Translating gives CASSPVTGGSYEQYF.

The chain combines TRBV28 with TRBJ1-1; D remains unclear. V lost 7 bases to trimming and J lost 6 bases, with 18 bases between them. Per the germline V gene, CDR1 is MDHEN and CDR2 is SYDVKM. The CDR3 extends over 14 amino acids. The CDR3 nucleotides read TGTGCCAGCAAGTTTAGTTGGTCGTCGTCTGAAGCTTTCTTT. Residues: CASKFSWSSSEAFF.

The chain links TRBV14 to TRBJ2-5, with 9 bases matching TRBD1. The CDR3 contains 15 residues. The germline V gene encodes CDR1 SGHDN and CDR2 FVKESK. V gave up 2 bases and J gave up 5 bases; unmatched junction bases: 6. The CDR3 DNA is TGTGCCAGCAGCCAAAACAGGGGGCTCCGGGAGACCCAGTACTTC. Translating gives CASSQNRGLRETQYF.

The chain carries TRBV9 and TRBJ2-7, with 10 bases identical to TRBD1. Germline V gives CDR1 SGDLS, CDR2 YYNGEE. V shed 4 bases, J shed 4 bases, and the junction held 11 bases outside the gene matches. This CDR3 is 16 amino acids long. CDR3: CASSYRPGQGIYEQYF. The CDR3 coding sequence is TGTGCCAGCAGCTACCGACCGGGACAGGGGATTTACGAGCAGTACTTC. The entire variable domain, with the rest obtained from reference TRBV9 and TRBJ2-7, is as follows: DSGVTQTPKHLITATGQRVTLRCSPRSGDLSVYWYQQSLDQGLQFLIQYYNGEERAKGNILERFSAQQFPDLHSELNLSSLELGDSALYFCASSYRPGQGIYEQYFGPGTRLTVT.

This clone has only a few counts. This chain links TRBV7-2 with TRBJ2-7; D is uncertain. The germline V and J ends were trimmed by 4 bases and 0 bases, with 4 bases remaining between them. The germline CDR1 and CDR2 sequences are SGHTA and FQGNSA. The CDR3 length is 12 residues. The CDR3 reads CASSSNSYEQYF. The CDR3 DNA reads TGTGCCAGCAGCTCTAACTCCTACGAGCAGTACTTC.

The chain is built from TRBV28 and TRBJ1-2, with D unresolved. Germline V gene sequence: CDR1 MDHEN, CDR2 SYDVKM. With 5 bases removed from V and 5 bases from J, the gap between germline ends came to 12 bases. The CDR3 extends over 13 amino acids. The DNA for the CDR3 is TGTGCCAGCAGTATCCTACGGGATTATGGCTACACCTTC. Amino acid sequence: CASSILRDYGYTF.

The chain employs TRBV29-1 and TRBJ1-1; no clear D. V lost 7 bases, J lost 0 bases, and 12 bases lay in between. CDR1 is SQVTM and CDR2 is ANQGSEA in the germline V gene. The CDR3 spans 13 residues. CDR3 sequence: CSERGGMNTEAFF. CDR3 nucleotides: TGCAGCGAACGAGGAGGGATGAACACTGAAGCTTTCTTT.